A selection of T cell receptor beta chains follows, all from one sample in a study of blood T cell repertoires in COVID-19. Method: immunoSEQ multiplex PCR; TCRdb's copy keeps in-frame clones and lacks some. The table has roughly 260,000 clones, roughly nine tenths seen once. Material: peripheral blood. All receptors derive from a man in his 60s who had recovered from COVID-19. CDR3s include the opening cysteine and the closing phenylalanine or tryptophan. A D gene is named only where the DNA matches it firmly. The listing skips clone size in some rows; elsewhere it reads once, few, many or a size class.

TRBJ1-4,-,once,TRBV27,CASSLVRQTATNEKLFF,TGTGCCAGCAGTTTAGTTCGTCAGACTGCAACTAATGAAAAACTGTTTTTT
TRBJ1-1,TRBD1,-,TRBV18,CASSSRGGAWAAFF,TGTGCCAGCTCGTCAAGAGGGGGCGCGTGGGCAGCTTTCTTT
TRBJ2-5,-,-,TRBV18,CASSYRVEETQYF,TGTGCCAGCTCATACAGGGTGGAAGAGACCCAGTACTTC
TRBJ2-7,-,-,TRBV21-1,CASSKADMRTGTYEQYF,TGTGCCAGCAGCAAAGCGGATATGAGGACAGGGACGTACGAGCAGTACTTC
TRBJ1-2,TRBD1,-,TRBV18,CASSPVEGANYGYTF,TGTGCCAGCTCACCAGTGGAGGGGGCAAACTATGGCTACACCTTC
TRBJ1-6,-,once,TRBV27,CASSMQGNSYNSPLHF,TGTGCCAGCAGTATGCAGGGTAATTCCTATAATTCACCCCTCCACTTT
TRBJ2-4,TRBD2,once,TRBV6-2/TRBV6-3,CASSYRLAGGETKNIQYF,TGTGCCAGCAGTTACCGACTAGCGGGGGGCGAGACCAAAAACATTCAGTACTTC
TRBJ1-1,-,-,TRBV12-5,CASGLALMAGNTEAFF,TGTGCTAGTGGTTTGGCCCTAATGGCAGGGAACACTGAAGCTTTCTTT
TRBJ1-2,TRBD1,-,TRBV7-2,CASGRQGYYGYTF,TGTGCCAGTGGGAGACAGGGGTACTATGGCTACACCTTC
TRBJ2-5,TRBD2,-,TRBV6-5,CATREDGFETQYF,TGTGCCACCCGGGAGGACGGGTTTGAGACCCAGTACTTC
TRBJ1-2,-,-,TRBV11-2,CASSPWDINYGYTF,TGTGCCAGCAGCCCGTGGGACATTAACTATGGCTACACCTTC
TRBJ2-2,-,once,TRBV10-1,CAKGLSNTGELFF,TGCGCCAAGGGGCTCTCGAACACCGGGGAGCTGTTTTTT
TRBJ1-5,-,-,TRBV19,CASEGGEVGSQPQHF,TGTGCCAGCGAGGGAGGGGAGGTGGGGAGTCAGCCCCAGCATTTT
TRBJ2-3,TRBD2,-,TRBV3-1/TRBV3-2,CASSQTGLATDTQYF,TGTGCCAGCAGCCAAACGGGACTAGCGACAGATACGCAGTATTTT
TRBJ2-4,-,few,TRBV7-2,CASSPRQVSRDIQYF,TGTGCCAGCAGCCCACGTCAGGTTTCCAGGGACATTCAGTACTTC
TRBJ2-7,-,-,TRBV4-2,CASSQTPPDEQYF,TGTGCCAGCAGCCAAACTCCCCCTGACGAGCAGTACTTC
TRBJ2-5,TRBD2,-,TRBV24-1,CATSPEGGLAETQYF,TGTGCCACCAGTCCGGAGGGTGGACTAGCCGAGACCCAGTACTTC
TRBJ1-1,-,-,TRBV4-2,CASSQGRGEAFF,TGTGCCAGCAGCCAAGGACGGGGGGAAGCTTTCTTT
TRBJ1-2,-,-,TRBV3-1/TRBV3-2,CASSQHRALAGYTF,TGTGCCAGCAGCCAACACAGGGCCTTAGCTGGCTACACCTTC
TRBJ2-7,TRBD1,-,TRBV20-1,CSASDRGVYEQYF,TGCAGTGCTAGTGACAGGGGGGTATACGAGCAGTACTTC
TRBJ2-3,TRBD2,-,TRBV7-2,CASSSTSGGAVSTQYF,TGTGCCAGCAGCTCGACTAGCGGGGGGGCAGTTTCTACGCAGTATTTT
TRBJ2-2,-,-,TRBV14,CASSHQQGTTGELFF,TGTGCCAGCAGCCATCAGCAGGGAACGACCGGGGAGCTGTTTTTT
TRBJ2-1,-,once,TRBV7-9,CASSLAGGPDEQFF,TGTGCCAGCAGCTTAGCGGGGGGGCCCGATGAGCAGTTCTTC
TRBJ1-1,TRBD1,-,TRBV19,CASSPGTGGVMNTEAFF,TGTGCCAGTAGCCCAGGGACAGGGGGCGTCATGAACACTGAAGCTTTCTTT
TRBJ1-6,TRBD1,-,TRBV6-5,CASTMDRDNSPLHF,TGTGCCAGCACTATGGACAGGGATAATTCACCCCTCCACTTT
TRBJ1-2,TRBD1,-,TRBV2,CASSRQGASGYTF,TGTGCCAGCAGTCGACAGGGGGCTAGTGGCTACACCTTC
TRBJ2-2,TRBD1,-,TRBV6-1,CASSERTGIGELFF,TGTGCCAGCAGTGAAAGGACAGGGATCGGGGAGCTGTTTTTT
TRBJ2-3,TRBD1,once,TRBV7-9,CASSTHGTGETDTQYF,TGTGCCAGCAGCACCCACGGGACAGGGGAAACAGATACGCAGTATTTT
TRBJ1-5,-,-,TRBV6-2/TRBV6-3,CASSDRQEPNQPQHF,TGTGCCAGCAGCGACAGACAGGAACCCAATCAGCCCCAGCATTTT
TRBJ2-5,-,-,TRBV24-1,CATSGSSGSYQETQYF,TGTGCCACCAGTGGAAGTTCGGGGTCGTACCAAGAGACCCAGTACTTC
TRBJ2-6,TRBD1,-,TRBV27,CASASGTGGSGANVLTF,TGTGCCAGCGCCTCCGGGACAGGTGGCTCTGGGGCCAACGTCCTGACTTTC
TRBJ2-1,TRBD2,-,TRBV11-3,CASSLGRLAGAYNEQFF,TGTGCCAGCAGCTTAGGTCGACTAGCGGGGGCCTACAATGAGCAGTTCTTC
TRBJ2-4,-,-,TRBV30,CAWSLQGDIQYF,TGTGCCTGGAGTTTACAGGGAGACATTCAGTACTTC
TRBJ2-5,TRBD1,-,TRBV2,CASSEWGQGNQETQYF,TGTGCCAGCAGTGAATGGGGACAGGGAAATCAAGAGACCCAGTACTTC
TRBJ2-1,TRBD2,once,TRBV27,CASKTTSGNNEQFF,TGTGCCAGCAAGACCACTAGCGGAAACAATGAGCAGTTCTTC
TRBJ2-1,-,-,TRBV7-9,CASSFPPDEQFF,TGTGCCAGCAGCTTCCCCCCGGATGAGCAGTTCTTC
TRBJ2-3,-,-,TRBV6-6,CASSQGLAGGTDTQYF,TGTGCCAGCAGTCAGGGGTTAGCGGGCGGGACAGATACGCAGTATTTT
TRBJ2-5,-,-,TRBV2,CASSEALQGAGTQYF,TGTGCCAGCAGTGAAGCGCTTCAAGGGGCTGGGACCCAGTACTTC
TRBJ1-1,-,-,TRBV19,CASRPFQGKNTEAFF,TGTGCCAGTAGACCCTTTCAGGGTAAGAACACTGAAGCTTTCTTT
TRBJ1-6,-,-,TRBV20-1,CSASGDSPLHF,TGCAGTGCTAGCGGGGATTCACCCCTCCACTTT
TRBJ2-3,TRBD2,once,TRBV9,CASSVHPADALAGPTDTQYF,TGTGCCAGCAGCGTACACCCAGCAGACGCGCTAGCGGGGCCCACAGATACGCAGTATTTT
TRBJ1-1,-,-,TRBV4-1,CASSQEGQGRAEAFF,TGCGCCAGCAGCCAAGAAGGGCAGGGAAGGGCTGAAGCTTTCTTT
TRBJ2-7,-,-,TRBV19,CASRDAGNSYEQYF,TGTGCCAGTAGGGATGCAGGGAACTCATACGAGCAGTACTTC
TRBJ2-2,TRBD1,-,TRBV5-1,CASSFSKGAGTGELFF,TGCGCCAGCAGCTTTTCGAAGGGGGCGGGCACCGGGGAGCTGTTTTTT
TRBJ1-4,TRBD1,few,TRBV12-5,CASGQPGTDEKLFF,TGTGCTAGTGGACAGCCCGGGACAGATGAAAAACTGTTTTTT
TRBJ2-7,TRBD2,-,TRBV2,CASSQGLAGVTYEQYF,TGTGCCAGCAGCCAGGGACTAGCGGGGGTCACCTACGAGCAGTACTTC
TRBJ2-5,-,-,TRBV27,CASSPFDPRAGEGETQYF,TGTGCCAGCAGTCCCTTTGACCCTCGGGCAGGGGAGGGGGAGACCCAGTACTTC
TRBJ2-7,-,-,TRBV19,CASSMTAKSYEQYF,TGTGCCAGTAGCATGACAGCTAAATCCTACGAGCAGTACTTC
TRBJ1-2,TRBD1,-,TRBV5-8,CASSLIALSGGHYGYTF,TGTGCCAGCAGCTTGATAGCTTTGTCAGGGGGCCACTATGGCTACACCTTC
TRBJ2-1,-,-,TRBV29-1,CSVTGLGNEQFF,TGCAGCGTCACAGGGTTAGGTAATGAGCAGTTCTTC
TRBJ2-7,TRBD2,-,TRBV5-1,CASSHGTTSEQYF,TGCGCCAGCAGCCATGGGACTACTAGCGAGCAGTACTTC
TRBJ2-3,TRBD1,-,TRBV5-8,CASRPFGTGRQDTDTQYF,TGTGCCAGCAGACCTTTCGGGACAGGGCGCCAAGACACAGATACGCAGTATTTT
TRBJ1-1,-,-,TRBV28,CASSPPTGNTEAFF,TGTGCCAGCAGTCCCCCAACAGGGAACACTGAAGCTTTCTTT
TRBJ2-2,-,once,TRBV6-1,CASSELRQNTGELFF,TGTGCCAGCAGTGAACTGAGACAAAACACCGGGGAGCTGTTTTTT